The 15 T cell receptor beta chains reported below all come from one sample, sequenced in a study of CD8 T cells in ankylosing spondylitis. Regarding the study as a whole: In ankylosing spondylitis blood, a motif of about 8 highly homologous TCR beta variants appeared characteristic.

TCRdb processed the 5' RACE reads anew with MiXCR; each CDR3 protein has one entry. The sample has about 480,000 distinct CDR3 sequences, 17% seen once. No cognate antigen is known for these TCRs. Sample: blood, either unsorted or a sorted T cell fraction (not recorded which). The receptors were sampled from a male donor with ankylosing spondylitis.

This rearrangement joins TRBV5-1 to TRBJ1-1, with D perhaps matching TRBD1 (5 bases). The CDR3 is made up of 13 amino acids. V lost 4 bases and J 3 bases, leaving 10 bases between the germline ends. Germline assignment: CDR1 SGHRS and CDR2 YFSETQ. The CDR3 region is CASSRKTDTEAFF. The CDR3 DNA is TGCGCCAGCAGCAGAAAGACAGACACTGAAGCTTTCTTT. Supplemented by reference TRBV5-1 and TRBJ1-1, the full variable domain reads KAGVTQTPRYLIKTRGQQVTLSCSPISGHRSVSWYQQTPGQGLQFLFEYFSETQRNKGNFPGRFSGRQFSNSRSEMNVSTLELGDSALYLCASSRKTDTEAFFGQGTRLTVV.

The chain recombines TRBV12-3 or TRBV12-4 with TRBJ2-1; 12 bases are shared with TRBD2. V shed 6 bases and J 9 bases; nucleotides not matched to a gene: 9. The CDR3 totals 15 residues. The CDR3 protein is CASRDPTSGSAEQFF. The DNA of the CDR3 is TGTGCCAGCAGAGACCCGACTAGCGGGAGTGCTGAGCAGTTCTTC.

The J gene is TRBJ2-5, the V gene TRBV6-5; either TRBD1 or TRBD2 may fit D (5 bases each). Germline lookup yields CDR1 MNHEY and CDR2 SVGAGI. V was shortened by 4 bases and J by 5 bases, with 14 bases between the two germline ends. The CDR3 spans 14 residues. CDR3 DNA: TGTGCCAGCAGTTTAAGACGGGGCGGGGAGACCCAGTACTTC. This sequence encodes CASSLRRGGETQYF.

This clonotype showed up many times. The chain uses TRBV27 and TRBJ1-2; 9 bases line up with TRBD1. Trimming took 6 bases from V and 4 from J; bases not matched to a gene: 3. CDR1 MNHEY and CDR2 SMNVEV come from the germline V gene (reference sequence). This CDR3 has 13 amino acids. The CDR3: CASSRQGGYGYTF. Written as DNA, the CDR3 is TGTGCCAGCAGCCGACAGGGGGGCTATGGCTACACCTTC.

The sample holds many counts of this clonotype. The chain carries TRBV20-1 and TRBJ1-6, with D maybe TRBD1 (5 bases). The germline V and J ends were trimmed by 6 bases and 1 base, with 10 bases remaining between them. The CDR3 runs 14 residues. The V gene's germline CDR1 is DFQATT and CDR2 SNEGSKA (reference sequence). CDR3 in amino acids: CSARGVSYNSPLHF. The CDR3 bases are TGCAGTGCCCGGGGGGTGTCCTATAATTCACCCCTCCACTTT.

This clonotype was seen more than once but under ten times. The rearrangement joins TRBV5-8 to TRBJ1-4; D gene uncertain. V lost 4 bases, J lost 7 bases, and 20 bases lay in between. Germline V lookup: CDR1 SGHTS, CDR2 YDEGEE. This CDR3 comprises 16 residues. In DNA, the CDR3 is TGTGCCAGCAGCGTGGGAGCGTGGGATGCGGCTGAAAAACTGTTTTTT. Translation: CASSVGAWDAAEKLFF.

The DNA of the CDR3 is TGCAGTGCCCGACTAGCCTCTGGTGCGACCCAGTACTTC. This encodes CSARLASGATQYF. J is TRBJ2-5 and V is TRBV20-1; 7 positions agree with TRBD2. V was clipped by 6 bases and J by 7 bases; unmatched bases: 11. Germline V lookup: CDR1 DFQATT, CDR2 SNEGSKA (reference sequence). The CDR3 has 13 amino acids.

The chain recombines TRBV15 with TRBJ2-1, with D perhaps TRBD1 or TRBD2 (6 bases each). CDR3 length: 16 residues. V was trimmed by 3 bases and J by 7 bases, leaving 19 bases between them. Germline CDR1 reads LNHNV; CDR2 reads YYDKDF (reference sequence). The CDR3 here is CATSSSFLGAGNEQFF. DNA for the CDR3: TGTGCCACCAGCAGTAGTTTCCTGGGGGCGGGAAATGAGCAGTTCTTC. Based on the CDR3 plus reference TRBV15 and TRBJ2-1, the full variable domain is DAMVIQNPRYQVTQFGKPVTLSCSQTLNHNVMYWYQQKSSQAPKLLFHYYDKDFNNEADTPDNFQSRRPNTSFCFLDIRSPGLGDTAMYLCATSSSFLGAGNEQFFGPGTRLTVL.

The genes are TRBV7-2 and TRBJ2-3; TRBD2 is a possible D gene (5 bases). The germline V and J ends were trimmed by 3 bases and 2 bases, with 9 bases remaining between them. The germline V gene encodes CDR1 SGHTA and CDR2 FQGNSA. The CDR3 covers 14 residues. In DNA, the CDR3 is TGTGCCAGCAGCTTCGGGGTCTTCACAGATACGCAGTATTTT. Residues: CASSFGVFTDTQYF.

Relative to its sample, this clonotype is medium-sized. The chain joins TRBV12-3 or TRBV12-4 to TRBJ2-2; D possibly corresponds to TRBD1 (6 bases). There are 13 residues in the CDR3. Trimming cost V 7 bases and J 5 bases, with 11 bases left between them. CDR3 protein: CASTRTGTGELFF. CDR3 DNA sequence: TGTGCCAGCACCCGTACAGGGACCGGGGAGCTGTTTTTT.

This clonotype was observed a few times. The V and J genes are TRBV15 and TRBJ1-6, with D perhaps TRBD1 (6 bases). Trimming stripped 7 bases from V and 7 bases from J, with 14 bases between. Germline lookup yields CDR1 LNHNV and CDR2 YYDKDF (reference sequence). The CDR3 is made up of 14 amino acids. Here the CDR3 reads CATTPDRKNSPLHF. The CDR3 nucleotides are TGTGCCACCACCCCGGACAGAAAAAATTCACCCCTCCACTTT.

This clonotype has a count of ten or more. As DNA, the CDR3 is TGCAGCGTGGCCGGGACTAGCGGGAGGATAGGACACAATGAGCAGTTCTTC. It encodes CSVAGTSGRIGHNEQFF. The gene calls are TRBV29-1 and TRBJ2-1, with 15 bases matching TRBD2. V shed 6 bases and J 5 bases; nucleotides not matched to a gene: 11. The germline gives CDR1 SQVTM, CDR2 ANQGSEA. The CDR3 spans 17 residues.

The CDR3 region has the DNA TGTGCCAGCAGCTTAGTCAGGGCCTCTGAAGCTTTCTTT. Translating it yields CASSLVRASEAFF. The chain employs TRBV13 and TRBJ1-1; tentative D call: TRBD1 (5 bases). The V end was cut by 1 base, the J end by 6 bases, with 9 bases between. This CDR3 is 13 amino acids long. Germline lookup yields CDR1 PRHDT and CDR2 FYEKMQ (reference sequence).

The J gene is TRBJ2-2, the V gene TRBV21-1; TRBD2, as called in the table, went unchecked against the DNA. TRBV21-1 is recorded as a pseudogene. The CDR3 consists of 17 residues. The CDR3: CASSPRPAWTNTGELFF. The CDR3 DNA sequence: TGTGCCAGCAGCCCGCGGCCCGCATGGACGAACACCGGGGAGCTGTTTTTT.

This clonotype was found a few times. The chain links TRBV30 to TRBJ1-5; TRBD1 aligns across 9 bases. Trimming removed 3 bases from V and 2 bases from J; junction bases left unmatched: 11. This CDR3 is 17 amino acids long. The germline CDR1 and CDR2 sequences are GTSNPN and SVGIG (reference sequence). CDR3 sequence reads: CAWSLDRGYVGNQPQHF. The DNA of the CDR3 is TGTGCCTGGAGCTTGGACAGGGGATATGTGGGCAATCAGCCCCAGCATTTT.